This T cell receptor (beta chain) was sequenced during a study of regulatory T cells in long-lasting Graves disease. Trimming took 3 bases from V and 6 from J, leaving 3 bases between them. Germline V gives CDR1 SGHAT, CDR2 FQNNGV. The CDR3 length is 11 residues. Time point of the sample: newly diagnosed GD, antithyroid drugs for less than 3 months. Isolated PBMC RNA provided the starting material for the TCR library. There are many counts of this clonotype. Arm-PCR of CDR3 regions and iRepertoire HTBI primers were the basis on which TCR beta libraries were built. In TCRdb, the multiplex PCR reads were re-called with MiXCR into one record per CDR3 protein. The sample holds 350,000 to 450,000 distinct CDR3 sequences; approximately 15% are singletons and the top ten take over 7.5%. These same data were also listed under a study on T cells in Graves' hyperthyroidism and ophthalmopathy.

V gene TRBV11-2 combines with J gene TRBJ2-1; D call uncertain. Sequenced material: peripheral blood mononuclear cells (PBMCs), taken at new diagnosis, from a patient treated with antithyroid drugs. The sequence was collected from a woman in her forties with Graves disease. The CDR3 coding sequence is TGTGCCAGCAGCTTCCCCAATGAGCAGTTCTTC. Translated, it gives CASSFPNEQFF.